The sequence of this T cell receptor beta chain was determined in a study of PD-1 blockade in classical Hodgkin lymphoma. Time point noted: cycle 4 day 1 (C4D1), after around six weeks of nivolumab. Each and every patient relapsed after autologous stem cell transplantation, and patients got differing brentuximab vedotin exposure. V trimming: 5 bases; J trimming: 7 bases; junction bases outside the gene matches: 6. Germline CDR1 MNHEY, CDR2 SVGAGI. The CDR3 has 15 residues. Assay used: immunoSEQ multiplex PCR; TCRdb lists only in-frame clones, some missing. The repertoire holds about 44,000 clones, with 66% as singletons. Study-wide points: Complete responders had baseline diversity similar to newly diagnosed patients. Nivolumab initiation under 1 year post-ASCT meant exclusion.

With respect to this clone: Antigen: not known.

J is TRBJ2-1 and V is TRBV6-5; TRBD2 matches at 12 bases. This sample comprised peripheral blood mononuclear cells (PBMCs), obtained before the fourth cycle of nivolumab. The clonotype comes from a human donor with classical Hodgkin lymphoma. The CDR3 here is CASSPSGGADNEQFF. As DNA, the CDR3 is TGTGCCAGCAGTCCTAGCGGGGGGGCCGATAATGAGCAGTTCTTC.